Listed below are T cell receptor beta chains from one sample, sequenced in a study of blood T cell repertoires in COVID-19. Data came from immunoSEQ multiplex PCR; TCRdb stores just in-frame clones and leaves some out. The repertoire includes about 150,000 clones, approximately 90% of them detected once, and roughly 5% sits in the top ten. Material for sequencing was peripheral blood. These receptors were collected from a man younger than 35 with COVID-19, enrolled during active disease. Both conserved end residues are trimmed from each CDR3. The order of the fields is J gene, V gene, CDR3 protein.

>TRBJ2-3|TRBV5-6
ASSPGLAVSTDTQY
>TRBJ2-7|TRBV29-1
SVRDSSYEQY
>TRBJ2-7|TRBV11-2
ASSKGQGAYEQY
>TRBJ2-5|TRBV5-1
ASSLSRGGQETQY
>TRBJ2-7|TRBV14
ASSQATGLAGDSEQY
>TRBJ2-1|TRBV5-1
ASSLEYSGQNNEQF
>TRBJ2-2|TRBV11-2
ASSTRTGWNGELF
>TRBJ2-7|TRBV6-5
ASSGWGETYEQY
>TRBJ1-5|TRBV28
ASSKDRLNQPQH
>TRBJ2-4|TRBV13
ASSLAGFENIQY
>TRBJ2-7|TRBV30
AWGSGTYEQY
>TRBJ2-7|TRBV28
ASSGGTYEQY
>TRBJ1-5|TRBV9
ASSTGDRGYDQPQH
>TRBJ1-2|TRBV30
AWRDLGVSLLGYYGYT
>TRBJ2-1|TRBV14
ASSQKPLLAGSEQF
>TRBJ1-2|TRBV9
ASSSPGQGNGYT
>TRBJ2-7|TRBV5-5
ASSQDSFTYEQY
>TRBJ2-7|TRBV7-9
ASSLAGTTRGYEQY
>TRBJ2-6|TRBV19
ASSIKDPRFIISGANVLT
>TRBJ1-1|TRBV6-6
ASSIQGAYGAAF
>TRBJ2-2|TRBV7-9
ASSPGTSGTAGELF
>TRBJ2-3|TRBV5-4
ASSPSGRAADTQY
>TRBJ1-5|TRBV7-2
ASSSWGDQPQH
>TRBJ2-1|TRBV3-1/TRBV3-2
ASSQDRSGRAYNEQF
>TRBJ2-3|TRBV30
AWAAGDLADTQY
>TRBJ2-7|TRBV7-2
ASSLRTGKNEQY
>TRBJ2-7|TRBV5-1
ASSRGTLGLAGSEQY
>TRBJ2-7|TRBV7-9
ASSLGGTGREQY
>TRBJ2-7|TRBV19
ASSPGHPASSYEQY
>TRBJ2-2|TRBV19
ASSIGGTGELF
>TRBJ2-5|TRBV28
ASSFRTGLEQTQY
>TRBJ2-4|TRBV7-2
ASSVGRVSAKNIQY
>TRBJ2-1|TRBV24-1
ATSLTRDYNEQF
>TRBJ2-7|TRBV19
ASSPTQGNAVEQY
>TRBJ1-1|TRBV13
ASSPPKGVTEAF
>TRBJ2-7|TRBV19
ASSIELDRADEQY
>TRBJ2-7|TRBV5-6
ASSFGTDYEQY
>TRBJ2-1|TRBV5-4
ASSPDSGRDYNEQF
>TRBJ2-7|TRBV6-5
ASSYGDRAEDEQY
>TRBJ2-1|TRBV4-3
ASSQALAQTYNEQF
>TRBJ2-2|TRBV7-8
ASSWQGSGTGELF
>TRBJ2-7|TRBV27
ASRRQGPNYEQY
>TRBJ2-7|TRBV7-2
ASSLTRGGSGFSYEQY
>TRBJ2-6|TRBV4-1
ASSPRAGGVDGANVLT
>TRBJ1-5|TRBV6-6
ASRQPRTGGNQPQH
>TRBJ2-5|TRBV7-2
ASSLTSGRRETQY
>TRBJ2-3|TRBV5-1
ASSLGVLAGVSSTDTQY
>TRBJ1-5|TRBV19
ASSKWTGLNNQPQH
>TRBJ2-1|TRBV28
ANRPAGGSYNEQF
>TRBJ2-7|TRBV5-8
ASSIPGTGPYEQY
>TRBJ1-3|TRBV9
ASSPGTAGNTIY
>TRBJ2-7|TRBV7-2
ASSLKQGSPYEQY
>TRBJ2-7|TRBV11-2
ASSWVTPSYEQY
>TRBJ1-1|TRBV20-1
SASRAGELNSEAF
>TRBJ2-1|TRBV19
ASSIPGGSSYNEQF
>TRBJ1-6|TRBV7-9
ASTSDRVNSPLH
>TRBJ1-2|TRBV5-4
ASSQIGTGRHYGYT
>TRBJ2-5|TRBV4-3
ASSQEGRAPGCIQETQY
>TRBJ1-2|TRBV5-1
ASSQTGGQGYGYT